The rows below give T cell receptor beta chains drawn from one sample of a study of cytomegalovirus exposure and HLA in healthy donors. Repertoires were generated with immunoSEQ multiplex PCR, while TCRdb's copy carries only in-frame clones and drops some. This sample has 95,000 to 150,000 clones, with roughly 80% found just once. Sequenced sample: PBMCs. The receptors here all came from a man aged 30 to 39 in good health and CMV-seronegative. CDR3s include the opening cysteine and the closing phenylalanine or tryptophan. D genes are given only for firm matches. Size is stated for part of the rows, as once, few or many counts, or as a class when the clone is expanded.

TRBV9	TRBD1	TRBJ2-7	-	CASSAPGQFNEQYF	TGTGCCAGCAGCGCTCCGGGACAGTTTAATGAGCAGTACTTC
TRBV11-3	-	TRBJ2-4	-	CASSPRHLLAKNSQYF	TGTGCCAGCAGCCCTCGACACTTACTAGCCAAAAACAGTCAGTACTTC
TRBV5-1	-	TRBJ2-3	-	CASSSPSTDTQYF	TGCGCCAGCAGCAGCCCTTCCACAGATACGCAGTATTTT
TRBV4-3	TRBD1	TRBJ1-2	-	CASSHEQGTANYGYTF	TGCGCCAGCAGCCATGAACAGGGGACAGCTAACTATGGCTACACCTTC
TRBV11-3	-	TRBJ2-4	-	CASSLRQGGSQYF	TGTGCCAGCAGCCTAAGGCAGGGAGGCAGTCAGTACTTC
TRBV5-1	TRBD2	TRBJ2-7	-	CASSGPSGGAYEQYF	TGCGCCAGCAGCGGACCTAGCGGGGGGGCCTACGAGCAGTACTTC
TRBV2	-	TRBJ1-6	-	CASIVQGDSPLHF	TGTGCCAGCATCGTACAGGGAGATTCACCCCTCCACTTT
TRBV30	-	TRBJ1-1	-	CAWRPGHLNTEAFF	TGTGCCTGGAGACCGGGACACCTGAACACTGAAGCTTTCTTT
TRBV2	-	TRBJ2-7	-	CASSEQVTASYEQYF	TGTGCCAGCAGTGAACAGGTAACAGCTTCCTACGAGCAGTACTTC
TRBV10-3	-	TRBJ2-1	few	CAISDRPGDEQFF	TGTGCCATCAGTGACAGGCCGGGAGATGAGCAGTTCTTC
TRBV7-7	TRBD2	TRBJ2-2	once	CASSQAGAGELFF	TGTGCCAGCTCCCAAGCGGGGGCCGGGGAGCTGTTTTTT
TRBV4-3	TRBD1	TRBJ1-2	-	CASSQGQGDVYGYTF	TGCGCCAGCAGCCAGGGACAGGGCGATGTCTATGGCTACACCTTC
TRBV7-2	-	TRBJ1-3	-	CASSYRNTIYF	TGTGCCAGCAGTTACAGGAACACCATATATTTT
TRBV5-4	TRBD1	TRBJ2-7	-	CASSLGDRPYEQYF	TGTGCCAGCAGCTTGGGGGACAGGCCCTACGAGCAGTACTTC
TRBV29-1	-	TRBJ1-1	-	CSVGQGTEAFF	TGCAGCGTTGGGCAGGGCACTGAAGCTTTCTTT
TRBV7-9	-	TRBJ1-1	-	CASSLTGRKNEAFF	TGTGCCAGCAGCCTAACAGGACGGAAGAATGAAGCTTTCTTT
TRBV5-1	TRBD1	TRBJ2-7	-	CASSSPGQGSYEQYF	TGCGCCAGCAGCTCTCCGGGACAGGGGTCCTACGAGCAGTACTTC
TRBV19	-	TRBJ1-2	-	CASSIDNRAANGYTF	TGTGCCAGTAGTATAGATAACAGGGCTGCGAATGGCTACACCTTC
TRBV4-3	-	TRBJ2-7	-	CASSQERGTGYEQYF	TGCGCCAGCAGCCAAGAAAGAGGGACTGGCTACGAGCAGTACTTC
TRBV5-1	TRBD1	TRBJ1-1	-	CASSPWGQVWEAFF	TGCGCCAGCAGCCCCTGGGGACAGGTATGGGAAGCTTTCTTT
TRBV5-6	TRBD2	TRBJ2-7	-	CASSFTLGLAGPSDF	TGTGCCAGCAGCTTCACATTAGGACTAGCGGGACCCAGCGACTTC
TRBV11-3	-	TRBJ2-5	-	CASSPGLRGQETQYF	TGTGCCAGCAGCCCAGGGTTGCGGGGCCAAGAGACCCAGTACTTC
TRBV7-7	-	TRBJ2-5	-	CASSFSPDRFRRGQETQYF	TGTGCCAGCAGCTTCAGCCCAGACCGATTCCGCAGGGGCCAAGAGACCCAGTACTTC
TRBV7-8	TRBD2	TRBJ2-1	-	CASSLAGGLAGGYEQFF	TGTGCCAGCAGCTTAGCCGGGGGACTAGCGGGGGGGTATGAGCAGTTCTTC
TRBV18	-	TRBJ2-2	-	CASSPASGTGELFF	TGTGCCAGCTCACCAGCGAGCGGGACCGGGGAGCTGTTTTTT
TRBV19	TRBD1	TRBJ2-1	-	CASSPRQGRQFF	TGTGCCAGTAGTCCCCGACAGGGGCGGCAGTTCTTC
TRBV25-1	TRBD2	TRBJ2-2	-	CASSDGKTSGGTGELFF	TGTGCCAGCAGTGACGGGAAGACTAGCGGGGGGACCGGGGAGCTGTTTTTT